Below, 6 T cell receptor beta chains from the same sample are listed, as sequenced in a study of blood T cell repertoires in COVID-19 (TCRdb year 2020). Library preparation employed the immunoSEQ multiplex PCR assay. TCRdb mirrors the immuneACCESS table, restricted to in-frame sequences. Some clones are absent from its copies; in checked studies, under half trace to an unresolved V gene, and the reason for the others is unknown. The sample has 110,000 to 150,000 clones on record, around 80% of them singletons. The ten most abundant clones make up about 6% of the sample. Sequencing was performed on PBMCs or T cells enriched from blood (not recorded which). Every receptor here comes from a woman aged 45-60 years who had recovered from COVID-19.

The rearrangement links TRBV4-2 to TRBJ1-5; D is undetermined. Trimming cost V 0 bases and J 3 bases, with 12 bases left between them. The CDR3 is 16 residues long. CDR1 is LGHNA, CDR2 YNFKEQ, per germline. The DNA for the CDR3 is TGTGCCAGCAGCCAAGAGGGAGGCGCTTACAATCAGCCCCAGCATTTT. Translating gives CASSQEGGAYNQPQHF.

There are a few counts of this clone. The CDR3 sequence is CASSLEPEGEQFF. DNA of the CDR3: TGCGCCAGCAGCTTGGAACCCGAGGGCGAGCAGTTCTTC. The chain links TRBV5-1 to TRBJ2-1; possible D gene TRBD2, 5 bases. This CDR3 region has 13 residues. V was pared by 0 bases and J by 10 bases, with 11 bases between. Germline CDR1 SGHRS, CDR2 YFSETQ.

The sample holds a few counts of this clone. This chain connects TRBV11-3 to TRBJ2-2; D is undetermined. The CDR3 totals 15 residues. Germline CDR1 and CDR2: SGHNT and YENEEA. V lost 5 bases and J 7 bases, leaving 17 bases between the germline ends. This CDR3 is CASSLIGPQVGELFF. CDR3 DNA: TGTGCCAGCAGCCTTATCGGCCCGCAGGTCGGGGAGCTGTTTTTT.

As for this clone: Germline and junction disagree at one end, which may indicate a read error. The rearrangement uses TRBV10-1 and TRBJ1-3; 8 bases map to TRBD1. The germline gives CDR1 WNHNN, CDR2 SYGVQD (reference sequence). The CDR3 has 11 residues. CDR3 in amino acids: CASSEGTGTNF. CDR3 in DNA: TGCGCCAGCAGTGAGGGGACAGGTACAAATTTT.

This clone was observed once. The gene calls are TRBV24-1 and TRBJ1-5, with D possibly being TRBD1 (6 bases). V was trimmed by 4 bases and J by 5 bases, leaving 8 bases between them. The CDR3 runs 13 residues. From germline, CDR1 is KGHDR and CDR2 SFDVKD. CDR3 loop: CATSDGGHQPQHF. The DNA of the CDR3 is TGTGCCACCAGTGACGGGGGGCATCAGCCCCAGCATTTT.

V gene TRBV5-1 combines with J gene TRBJ1-4, with TRBD1 matching 9 bases. Trimming cost V 4 bases and J 6 bases; bases outside gene matches: 4. The CDR3 is 14 residues long. The V gene's germline CDR1 is SGHRS and CDR2 YFSETQ. The CDR3 coding sequence is TGCGCCAGCAGCCAGGGACAGGGTGATGAAAAACTGTTTTTT. Encoded protein: CASSQGQGDEKLFF.